These 18 T cell receptor beta chains originate from one sample sequenced in a study of Ad26.COV2.S vaccination and SARS-CoV-2 variants. The method was immunoSEQ multiplex PCR; TCRdb's version includes in-frame clones alone and lacks a portion of them. The sample yields 200,000 to 250,000 clones, approximately 88% seen once. As for treatment: around 19 received Ad26.COV2.S at low or high dose, single or two shots; about five received placebo; per-sample allocation not given. Sampling took place 63 days after the first vaccine or placebo injection. This specimen was peripheral blood, taken in a trial of Ad26.COV2.S vaccine versus placebo. The receptors were gathered from a person between 18 and 59 years old who received the Ad26.COV2.S COVID-19 vaccine or a placebo.

J is TRBJ2-7 and V is TRBV7-4; D possibly corresponds to TRBD1 (5 bases). Trimming cost V 4 bases and J 1 base, with 17 bases left between them. The CDR3 is 16 amino acids. Germline V gene data show CDR1 as SGHVT and CDR2 as SQSDAQ. The CDR3 sequence: CASSWGLQESSYEQYF. As DNA, the CDR3 is TGTGCCAGCAGCTGGGGCCTACAGGAATCTTCCTACGAGCAGTACTTC.

J is TRBJ1-3 and V is TRBV7-9; D ambiguous. CDR3 size: 15 residues. V lost 4 bases, J lost 0 bases, and 10 bases lay in between. CDR1 is SEHNR and CDR2 is FQNEAQ in the germline V gene (reference sequence). CDR3 in amino acids: CASSSQSLSGNTIYF. The DNA for the CDR3 is TGTGCCAGCAGCTCACAATCACTCTCTGGAAACACCATATATTTT.

This chain uses TRBV24-1 with TRBJ1-1, with D possibly being TRBD1 (5 bases). The CDR3 has 13 amino acids. Germline V CDR1 and CDR2: KGHDR, SFDVKD. Trimming took off 3 bases at V and 9 bases at J, with 13 bases between the two ends. The CDR3 DNA reads TGTGCCACCAGTGATCCATCAGGGAACCAAGCTTTCTTT. This translates into CATSDPSGNQAFF.

This rearrangement joins TRBV9 to TRBJ2-7; tentatively, D is TRBD1 (6 bases). The CDR3 is made up of 14 amino acids. The germline V gene encodes CDR1 SGDLS and CDR2 YYNGEE. The germline V and J ends were trimmed by 0 bases and 2 bases, with 9 bases remaining between them. CDR3 sequence (DNA): TGTGCCAGCAGCGTAGAGGGACATCCCTACGAGCAGTACTTC. This gives the protein CASSVEGHPYEQYF.

The chain has TRBV19 and TRBJ2-7, with 9 bases that match TRBD1. This CDR3 spans 13 amino acids. With 6 bases clipped from V and 5 bases from J, the junction kept 5 bases outside the gene matches. Germline V gene lookup returns CDR1 LNHDA and CDR2 SQIVND (reference sequence). Written as DNA, the CDR3 is TGTGCCAGTAGGGAACAGGGGGCCAACGAGCAGTACTTC. The encoded protein is CASREQGANEQYF.

This chain joins TRBV7-8 and TRBJ1-2; 10 nucleotides align to TRBD1. The CDR3 consists of 17 residues. The V gene's germline CDR1 is SGHVS and CDR2 FQNEAQ. The junction had 10 bases not matched to a gene; V was cut back by 4 bases and J by 2 bases. The chain's CDR3 is CASSSKGQDRGNYGYTF. In DNA, the CDR3 is TGTGCCAGCAGCTCTAAGGGCCAGGACAGGGGGAACTATGGCTACACCTTC.

The chain uses TRBV6-5 and TRBJ2-3; tentative D call: TRBD2 (6 bases). The ends were cut back, 2 bases at V and 1 base at J, with 7 bases in the middle. The V gene's germline CDR1 is MNHEY and CDR2 SVGAGI. The CDR3 runs 14 residues. CDR3 bases: TGTGCCAGCAGTTACGGCGGGGGCACAGATACGCAGTATTTT. Translation gives CASSYGGGTDTQYF.

The chain joins TRBV11-3 to TRBJ2-2, with 7 nucleotides matching TRBD2. V lost 5 bases, J lost 5 bases, and 11 bases stayed unmatched. CDR1 and CDR2 from the germline V gene are SGHNT and YENEEA. This CDR3 spans 16 amino acids. CDR3 sequence (DNA): TGTGCCAGCAGCCACCCCACGGGAGGTCGGACCGGGGAGCTGTTTTTT. Translation: CASSHPTGGRTGELFF.

This rearrangement joins TRBV30 to TRBJ1-6; 7 bases are a match to TRBD1. Germline values: CDR1 GTSNPN, CDR2 SVGIG (reference sequence). The CDR3 has 18 residues. The trim removed 2 bases at V and 4 bases at J, leaving 14 bases unmatched. CDR3 sequence (DNA): TGTGCCTGGAGTTCGCCGCATACAGGGGAGGGGTATAATTCACCCCTCCACTTT. This translates into CAWSSPHTGEGYNSPLHF. Using reference TRBV30 and TRBJ1-6 for the parts outside the CDR3, the full variable domain is SQTIHQWPATLVQPVGSPLSLECTVEGTSNPNLYWYRQAAGRGLQLLFYSVGIGQISSEVPQNLSASRPQDRQFILSSKKLLLSDSGFYLCAWSSPHTGEGYNSPLHFGNGTRLTVT.

This chain links TRBV19 with TRBJ2-7; a possible D gene is TRBD1 (5 bases). CDR1 is LNHDA, CDR2 SQIVND, per germline (reference sequence). This CDR3 has 16 residues. V was clipped by 1 base and J by 2 bases, with 15 bases between them. This CDR3 is CASSIGGSGMTYEQYF. The CDR3 nucleotides are TGTGCCAGTAGTATAGGGGGATCAGGGATGACCTACGAGCAGTACTTC.

The chain carries TRBV3-1 (or the pseudogene TRBV3-2) and TRBJ2-1; no clear D gene. The CDR3 spans 14 residues. Looked up from germline, CDR1 is LGHDT and CDR2 is YNNKEL (reference sequence). Trimming left V 2 bases short and J 5 bases short, with 10 bases between. This CDR3 is CASSQRTANNEQFF. The CDR3 bases are TGTGCCAGCAGCCAAAGAACAGCTAACAATGAGCAGTTCTTC.

This clone was counted only a few times. This sequence joins TRBV21-1 and TRBJ2-5; the table gives TRBD2 as D, unverified against the DNA. TRBV21-1 is flagged as a pseudogene. This CDR3 has 12 residues. This CDR3 is CASSKDLETQYF. The CDR3 DNA follows: TGTGCCAGCAGCAAAGACTTGGAGACCCAGTACTTC.

The V and J genes are TRBV6-6 and TRBJ2-3, with 12 positions matching TRBD2. This CDR3 region has 16 residues. V was pared by 2 bases and J by 9 bases, with 9 bases of the junction left unmatched. In germline, CDR1 is MNHNY, CDR2 SVGAGI (reference sequence). The chain's CDR3 is CASSYGASGGDSTQYF. The CDR3 DNA sequence: TGTGCCAGCAGTTACGGGGCTAGCGGGGGGGATTCGACGCAGTATTTT.

V and J are TRBV5-4 and TRBJ2-1; TRBD2 matches 7 bases. Germline V gene sequence: CDR1 SGHNT, CDR2 YYREEE (reference sequence). With V trimmed by 0 bases and J by 2 bases, 5 bases remained unmatched. The CDR3 has 16 residues. DNA for the CDR3: TGTGCCAGCAGCTTGGGAGCTAGCGGAGCCTACAATGAGCAGTTCTTC. It codes for CASSLGASGAYNEQFF.

The V call is TRBV9, the J call TRBJ2-1, with a possible D match to TRBD2 (7 bases). The germline V gene has CDR1 SGDLS and CDR2 YYNGEE. Trimming shortened V by 6 bases and J by 2 bases, and 18 bases separated the two germline ends. The CDR3 runs to 16 residues. The CDR3 protein is CASNGGLAGTYNEQFF. The CDR3 region has the DNA TGTGCCAGCAACGGGGGGCTGGCGGGTACCTACAATGAGCAGTTCTTC.

This chain links TRBV2 with TRBJ2-3; 9 nucleotides align to TRBD2. There are 13 residues in the CDR3. Unmatched junction bases numbered 5, after V lost 8 bases and J lost 5 bases. Germline V gene data show CDR1 as SNHLY and CDR2 as FYNNEI. The CDR3 spells CASAGGQVDTQYF. In nucleotides, the CDR3 is TGTGCCAGCGCGGGAGGGCAGGTAGATACGCAGTATTTT. The full variable domain, its missing parts supplied by reference TRBV2 and TRBJ2-3, is EPEVTQTPSHQVTQMGQEVILRCVPISNHLYFYWYRQILGQKVEFLVSFYNNEISEKSEIFDDQFSVERPDGSNFTLKIRSTKLEDSAMYFCASAGGQVDTQYFGPGTRLTVL.

This chain connects TRBV19 to TRBJ1-2; the D is unclear. This CDR3 spans 12 amino acids. Trimming left V 3 bases short and J 2 bases short, with 4 bases between. CDR1 and CDR2 (germline): LNHDA, SQIVND (reference sequence). The CDR3: CASSIVNYGYTF. CDR3 DNA sequence: TGTGCCAGTAGTATTGTAAACTATGGCTACACCTTC.

The CDR3: CAWRGGSLEAFF. CDR3 in DNA: TGTGCCTGGAGGGGGGGGAGTCTTGAAGCTTTCTTT. This chain links TRBV30 with TRBJ1-1; possibly TRBD1 for D (5 bases). In germline, CDR1 is GTSNPN, CDR2 SVGIG (reference sequence). V lost 3 bases and J lost 7, with 12 bases in between. The CDR3 contains 12 residues.